Sequencing of this T cell receptor beta chain was carried out in a study of blood T cell repertoires in COVID-19. In the study overall: Donors in the United States, Italy and Spain gave samples during acute or convalescent COVID-19.

Germline V gene data show CDR1 as MDHEN and CDR2 as SYDVKM. V gave up 0 bases and J gave up 5 bases; unmatched junction bases: 5. CDR3 length: 15 residues. The repertoire was sequenced with immunoSEQ multiplex PCR; TCRdb's copy has only in-frame clones and lacks some. The data hold approximately 74,000 clones, with 79% observed a single time. The source is a human donor in a cohort sampled during active COVID-19. Specimen: peripheral blood. V is TRBV28 and J is TRBJ2-7; 9 bases map to TRBD2. CDR3 nucleotide sequence: TGTGCCAGCAGTTTATGGCGGGAGGGCCCAAACGAGCAGTACTTC. Its protein is CASSLWREGPNEQYF.